This record concerns one T cell receptor beta chain sequence. The antigen is undetermined. This entry is derived from a study of siplizumab effects on memory and regulatory T cells. Data came from immunoSEQ multiplex PCR; TCRdb stores just in-frame clones and leaves some out. The sample has some 100,000 clones, 96% seen once. Overall study results and limits: Whether proliferating Tregs in siplizumab cultures suppress was not functionally confirmed. Controls had roughly 28% Treg-derived mappable alloreactive CD4+ clones on average, versus approximately 73% with siplizumab. Sequences below about 10^-5 frequency were poorly captured, and few alloreactive clones mapped to unstimulated subsets.

This receptor was obtained from a human donor in good health. The sample consisted of naive CD4+ T cells sorted from blood.

The DNA for the CDR3 is TGTGCCAGCAGCCAACAGGGGGCCGGCACCGGGGAGCTGTTTTTT. This codes for CASSQQGAGTGELFF. The J gene is TRBJ2-2, the V gene TRBV7-3; 9 nucleotides match TRBD1. In germline, CDR1 is SGHTA, CDR2 FQGTGA. Trimming cost V 5 bases and J 4 bases; bases outside gene matches: 5. The CDR3 covers 15 residues.